This is a list of T cell receptor beta chains from one sample in a study of T cells in Graves' hyperthyroidism and ophthalmopathy. Each CDR3 protein gets one entry after TCRdb re-called the multiplex PCR reads with MiXCR. The sample includes more than 500,000 distinct CDR3 sequences, around 16% of them seen just once. The sequenced material came from blood. All receptors derive from a woman younger than 45 with Graves' ophthalmopathy. The CDR3 runs from the conserved cysteine through the conserved F or W. Fields, in order: clone size, V gene, J gene, D gene, CDR3 DNA, CDR3 protein. A D gene is named only where the DNA matches it firmly. Size is omitted from some rows. Given values are once, few, many or a class for expanded clones.

abundance: many
v_gene: TRBV28
j_gene: TRBJ1-5
d_gene: .
CDR3nt: TGTGCCAGCAGTCCCGCGCGTAGTCAGCCCCAGCATTTT
CDR3aa: CASSPARSQPQHF

abundance: few
v_gene: TRBV20-1
j_gene: TRBJ2-1
d_gene: .
CDR3nt: TGCAGTGCTAATATGGGCCTGGGTGAGCAGTTCTTC
CDR3aa: CSANMGLGEQFF

abundance: many
v_gene: TRBV6-1
j_gene: TRBJ1-1
d_gene: .
CDR3nt: TGTGCCAGCAGTGGAGAGGAATCCCTTGGAGCTTTCTTT
CDR3aa: CASSGEESLGAFF

abundance: few
v_gene: TRBV20-1
j_gene: TRBJ2-3
d_gene: TRBD2
CDR3nt: TGCAGTGCTAGTGGCCTAGCGGGAAAAGGCACAGATACGCAGTATTTT
CDR3aa: CSASGLAGKGTDTQYF

abundance: many
v_gene: TRBV11-1
j_gene: TRBJ2-7
d_gene: .
CDR3nt: TGTGCCAGCAGCCTGACCGGACAGCTCTATTCCTACGAGAGGTACTTC
CDR3aa: CASSLTGQLYSYERYF

abundance: .
v_gene: TRBV3-1
j_gene: TRBJ1-2
d_gene: TRBD1
CDR3nt: TGTGCCAGCAGCCAAGGAATCCAGGGGGCGGGGGGCTACACCTTC
CDR3aa: CASSQGIQGAGGYTF

abundance: .
v_gene: TRBV6-1
j_gene: TRBJ2-1
d_gene: TRBD2
CDR3nt: TGTGCCAGCTCAGGGACTAGCGGGTATAGCTCCTACAATGAGCAGTTCTTC
CDR3aa: CASSGTSGYSSYNEQFF

abundance: .
v_gene: TRBV28
j_gene: TRBJ2-1
d_gene: TRBD2
CDR3nt: TGTGCCAGCGGAGCTCTCGGGACTAGCGTCTACAATGAGCAGTTCTTC
CDR3aa: CASGALGTSVYNEQFF

abundance: .
v_gene: TRBV19
j_gene: TRBJ1-4
d_gene: TRBD1
CDR3nt: TGTGCCAGTAGTCCCCGGGACAGGGGAACAACTAATGAAAAACTGTTTTTT
CDR3aa: CASSPRDRGTTNEKLFF

abundance: few
v_gene: TRBV19
j_gene: TRBJ1-2
d_gene: .
CDR3nt: TGTGCCAGTAGTATTGGAGGCCAGTCATTTCCCGGCTACACCTTC
CDR3aa: CASSIGGQSFPGYTF

abundance: .
v_gene: TRBV27
j_gene: TRBJ2-3
d_gene: TRBD1
CDR3nt: TGTGCCAGCAGTTTAACCTCAGGGGGCGCAGGGACGCAGTATTTT
CDR3aa: CASSLTSGGAGTQYF

abundance: many
v_gene: TRBV30
j_gene: TRBJ1-4
d_gene: .
CDR3nt: TGTGCCTGGAGTGATGTTGGGGGTAGAGAAAAACTGTTTTTT
CDR3aa: CAWSDVGGREKLFF

abundance: many
v_gene: TRBV2
j_gene: TRBJ2-5
d_gene: TRBD2
CDR3nt: TGTGCCAGCAGTTTTTCGCCAGCGGGGGTACAAGAGACCCAGTACTTC
CDR3aa: CASSFSPAGVQETQYF

abundance: .
v_gene: TRBV28
j_gene: TRBJ2-2
d_gene: .
CDR3nt: TGTGCCAGCACCCAGCCGGAACGAGCGAACACCGGGGAGCTGTTTTTT
CDR3aa: CASTQPERANTGELFF

abundance: many
v_gene: TRBV27
j_gene: TRBJ1-1
d_gene: .
CDR3nt: TGTGCCAGCAGTTTTGCCGATAACACTGAAGCTTTCTTT
CDR3aa: CASSFADNTEAFF

abundance: many
v_gene: TRBV7-3
j_gene: TRBJ2-7
d_gene: TRBD2
CDR3nt: TGTGCCAGCAGCTTAGGGACTAGCTCGGGGGAGCAGTACTTC
CDR3aa: CASSLGTSSGEQYF

abundance: few
v_gene: TRBV6-1
j_gene: TRBJ1-5
d_gene: .
CDR3nt: TGTGCCAGCAGCCCTCGGGGGGATAGGAGCAATCAGCCCCAGCATTTT
CDR3aa: CASSPRGDRSNQPQHF

abundance: .
v_gene: TRBV19
j_gene: TRBJ2-1
d_gene: TRBD2
CDR3nt: TGTGCCAGTAGTACCCCGTTAGCGGGATATAAGAATGAGCAGTTCTTC
CDR3aa: CASSTPLAGYKNEQFF

abundance: few
v_gene: TRBV9
j_gene: TRBJ2-7
d_gene: TRBD1
CDR3nt: TGTGCCAGCAGCACCACAGGGGGCGTTGAGCAGTACTTC
CDR3aa: CASSTTGGVEQYF

abundance: .
v_gene: TRBV19
j_gene: TRBJ2-5
d_gene: .
CDR3nt: TGTGCCAGTAGTATAGGCTTCAGGACGGAACGATCGCATCGAGGAACCCAGTACTTC
CDR3aa: CASSIGFRTERSHRGTQYF

abundance: few
v_gene: TRBV9
j_gene: TRBJ2-3
d_gene: TRBD2
CDR3nt: TGTGCCAGCAGCGTTAGGGAGGGAGCGGGGGCAGATACGCAGTATTTT
CDR3aa: CASSVREGAGADTQYF

abundance: many
v_gene: TRBV28
j_gene: TRBJ2-1
d_gene: TRBD2
CDR3nt: TGTGCCAGTTACGGACTAGCGGGAGGGACATACAATGAGCAGTTCTTC
CDR3aa: CASYGLAGGTYNEQFF

abundance: many
v_gene: TRBV19
j_gene: TRBJ2-1
d_gene: TRBD2
CDR3nt: TGTGCCAGTAGTATGGCTAGCGGGAGCAATGAGCAGTTCTTC
CDR3aa: CASSMASGSNEQFF

abundance: .
v_gene: TRBV6-1
j_gene: TRBJ2-2
d_gene: .
CDR3nt: TGTGCCAGCAGTGAACTGGTTTCTAGCGGGGAGCTGTTTTTT
CDR3aa: CASSELVSSGELFF

abundance: many
v_gene: TRBV2
j_gene: TRBJ2-5
d_gene: .
CDR3nt: TGTGCCAGCGTCGGGGGGCCCTCGTACCAAGAGACCCAGTACTTC
CDR3aa: CASVGGPSYQETQYF

abundance: many
v_gene: TRBV30
j_gene: TRBJ2-7
d_gene: .
CDR3nt: TGTGCCTGGTCCACGAACAGGCCTGGGGAGCAGTACTTC
CDR3aa: CAWSTNRPGEQYF

abundance: few
v_gene: TRBV29-1
j_gene: TRBJ2-1
d_gene: TRBD2
CDR3nt: TGCAGCGTCCAGGGGACTAGCGGGAGTGATGAGCAGTTCTTC
CDR3aa: CSVQGTSGSDEQFF

abundance: few
v_gene: TRBV6-2/TRBV6-3
j_gene: TRBJ2-2
d_gene: TRBD1
CDR3nt: TGTGCCAGCAGTTATCACAGGGGTCCCCTCCTCACCGGGGAGCTGTTTTTT
CDR3aa: CASSYHRGPLLTGELFF

abundance: .
v_gene: TRBV27
j_gene: TRBJ1-1
d_gene: .
CDR3nt: TGTGCCAGCAGGCCTTCAGGGAATCGGGTCACTGAAGCTTTCTTT
CDR3aa: CASRPSGNRVTEAFF